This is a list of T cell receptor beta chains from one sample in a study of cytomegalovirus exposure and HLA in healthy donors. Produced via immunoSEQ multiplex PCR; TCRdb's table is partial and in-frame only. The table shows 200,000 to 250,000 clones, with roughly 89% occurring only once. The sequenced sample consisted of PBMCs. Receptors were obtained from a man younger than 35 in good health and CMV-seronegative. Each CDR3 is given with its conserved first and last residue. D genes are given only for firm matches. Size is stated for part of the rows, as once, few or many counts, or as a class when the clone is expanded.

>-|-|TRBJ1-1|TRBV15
TGTGCCACCAGCAGAGATCCGGGCACTGAAGCTTTCTTT
CATSRDPGTEAFF
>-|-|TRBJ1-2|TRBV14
TGTGCCAGCAGCTCCGTGGGGCTCTATGGCTACACCTTC
CASSSVGLYGYTF
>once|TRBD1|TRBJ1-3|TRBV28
TGTGCCAGCAGTCAAGGGACAGGGATCGCTGGAAACACCATATATTTT
CASSQGTGIAGNTIYF
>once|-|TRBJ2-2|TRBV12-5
TGTGCTAGTGGTTTGTCGGGCGGGGAGCTGTTTTTT
CASGLSGGELFF
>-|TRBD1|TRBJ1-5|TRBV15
TGTGCCACCAGCAGAGTAAGGGGATCGGCGACAGGGTCTTTTTATCAGCCCCAGCATTTT
CATSRVRGSATGSFYQPQHF
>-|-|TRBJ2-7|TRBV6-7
TGTGCCAGCAGAAACAGGGAGCAGGAGTTGGGCGAGCAGTACTTC
CASRNREQELGEQYF
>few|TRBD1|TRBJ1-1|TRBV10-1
TGCGCCAGCAGTAAGGGGGACAGCCAAGCTTTCTTT
CASSKGDSQAFF
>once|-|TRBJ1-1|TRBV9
TGTGCCAGCAGCCGAACGGTGAACACTGAAGCTTTCTTT
CASSRTVNTEAFF
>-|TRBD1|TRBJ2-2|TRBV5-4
TGTGCCAGCAGCACGACAGGGGACACCGGGGAGCTGTTTTTT
CASSTTGDTGELFF
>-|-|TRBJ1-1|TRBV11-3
TGTGCCAGCAGCTTTGCGGGCGTGAACACTGAAGCTTTCTTT
CASSFAGVNTEAFF
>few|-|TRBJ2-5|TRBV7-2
TGTGCCAGCAGCGGGACTCACCAAGAGACCCAGTACTTC
CASSGTHQETQYF
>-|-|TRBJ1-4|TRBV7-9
TGTGCCAGCAGGGCTGCCGAGGGAGGGGAAAAACTGTTTTTT
CASRAAEGGEKLFF
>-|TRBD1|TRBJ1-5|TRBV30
TGTGCCTGGAGTATGGACAGGGGGGATAGCAATCAGCCCCAGCATTTT
CAWSMDRGDSNQPQHF
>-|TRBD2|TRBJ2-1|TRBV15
TGTGCCACCAGCAAATACAACCGGGGGGGCCCATACAATGAGCAGTTCTTC
CATSKYNRGGPYNEQFF
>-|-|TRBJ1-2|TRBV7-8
TGTGCCAGCAGCTTAGCCAGGACAGTCTCCCTCAACTATGGCTACACCTTC
CASSLARTVSLNYGYTF
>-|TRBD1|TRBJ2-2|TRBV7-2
TGTGCCAGCAGGGGACAGGGGTTCGCCGGGGAGCTGTTTTTT
CASRGQGFAGELFF
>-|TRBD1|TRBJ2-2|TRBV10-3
TGTGCCATCAGGGGGACAGGGACGAACACCGGGGAGCTGTTTTTT
CAIRGTGTNTGELFF
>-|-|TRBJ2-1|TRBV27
TGTGCCAGCAGTTCCCACACGTCGAGGGACAATGAGCAGTTCTTC
CASSSHTSRDNEQFF
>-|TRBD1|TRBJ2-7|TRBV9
TGTGCCAGCAGCGAGGGGACAGGGTATTTATACGAGCAGTACTTC
CASSEGTGYLYEQYF
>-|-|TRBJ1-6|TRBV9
TGTGCCAGCAGCGTAGAGAGAGAATCACCCCTCCACTTT
CASSVERESPLHF
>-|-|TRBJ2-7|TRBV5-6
TGTGCCAGCAGCTTGCCGGGGAGCTCCTACGAGCAGTACTTC
CASSLPGSSYEQYF
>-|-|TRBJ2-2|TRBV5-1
TGCGCCAGCAGATCGGGGGGCACGAACACCGGGGAGCTGTTTTTT
CASRSGGTNTGELFF
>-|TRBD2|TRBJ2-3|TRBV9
TGTGCCAGCAGCGTGGCGGGGGGCCGCACAGATACGCAGTATTTT
CASSVAGGRTDTQYF
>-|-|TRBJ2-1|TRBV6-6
TGTGCCAGCAGTTATCCCCAAGGACAGTACAATGAGCAGTTCTTC
CASSYPQGQYNEQFF
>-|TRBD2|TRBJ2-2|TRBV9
TGTGCCAGCAGCGTCCATACTAGCGTCGCGAACGGGGAGCTGTTTTTT
CASSVHTSVANGELFF
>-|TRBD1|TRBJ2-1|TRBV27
TGTGCCAGCAGTTTCGAACTTTCCGGGACAGGGTTGAATGAGCAGTTCTTC
CASSFELSGTGLNEQFF
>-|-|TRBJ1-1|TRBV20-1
TGCAGGGAACAGCTTAACACTGAAGCTTTCTTT
CREQLNTEAFF
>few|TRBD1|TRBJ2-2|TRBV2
TGTGCCAGCCTTCGGGACAGAACGAACACCGGGGAGCTGTTTTTT
CASLRDRTNTGELFF
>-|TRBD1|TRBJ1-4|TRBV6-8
TGTGCCACATCGAACCGGGACAGGGAGTTGGGAAAACTGTTTTTT
CATSNRDRELGKLFF
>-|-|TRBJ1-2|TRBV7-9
TGTGCCAGCTCTGGCGGTTCGTATGGCTACACCTTC
CASSGGSYGYTF
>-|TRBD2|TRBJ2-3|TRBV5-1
TGCGCCAGCAGCTTGAGGTTACTAGCGGGAGCTCGGACCGCAGATACGCAGTATTTT
CASSLRLLAGARTADTQYF
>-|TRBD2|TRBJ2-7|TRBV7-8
TGTGCCAGCAGCGAGCGGGAGGGCGAAGTCGAGCAGTACTTC
CASSEREGEVEQYF
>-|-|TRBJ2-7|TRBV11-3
TGTGCCAGCAGCCGCCATAGTGACGAGCAGTACTTC
CASSRHSDEQYF
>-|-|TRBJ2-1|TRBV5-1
TGCGCCAGCAGCTTGGGACAGGTGGATGAGCAGTTCTTC
CASSLGQVDEQFF
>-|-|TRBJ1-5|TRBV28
TGTGCCAGCCAGGTGGCCAATCAGCCCCAGCATTTT
CASQVANQPQHF
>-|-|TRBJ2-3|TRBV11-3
TGTGCCAGCAGCTCAGGGGGGTTCACAGATACGCAGTATTTT
CASSSGGFTDTQYF
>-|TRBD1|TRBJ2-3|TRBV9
TGTGCCAGCAGCCATCAGGGACAGTCCACAGATACGCAGTATTTT
CASSHQGQSTDTQYF
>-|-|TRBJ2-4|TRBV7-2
TGTGCCAGCAGGGAGACCGGGGGAGCCAAAAACATTCAGTACTTC
CASRETGGAKNIQYF
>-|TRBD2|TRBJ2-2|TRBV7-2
TGTGCCAGCAGGTCTAGCGGGAGGACGGGGGAGCTGTTTTTT
CASRSSGRTGELFF
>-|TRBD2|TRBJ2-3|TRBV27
TGTGCCAGCAGTACACGGGAGGGGCACATAAAGAACACAGATACGCAGTATTTT
CASSTREGHIKNTDTQYF
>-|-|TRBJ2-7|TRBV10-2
TGCGCCAGCAGGCGACCTAGCTCCTACGAGCAGTACTTC
CASRRPSSYEQYF
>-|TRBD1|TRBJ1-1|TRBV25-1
TGTGCCAGCAGCAGACAGGGAAATGAAGCTTTCTTT
CASSRQGNEAFF
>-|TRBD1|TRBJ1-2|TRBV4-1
TGCGCCAGCAGCCAAGTCGACAGGGGGCCTGGCTACACCTTC
CASSQVDRGPGYTF
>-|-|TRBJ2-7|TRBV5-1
TGCGCCAGCAGCTCCCAGGGATACTACGAGCAGTACTTC
CASSSQGYYEQYF
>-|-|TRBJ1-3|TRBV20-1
TGCAGTGCTCTGGTCGGAAGAGGCATATATTTT
CSALVGRGIYF